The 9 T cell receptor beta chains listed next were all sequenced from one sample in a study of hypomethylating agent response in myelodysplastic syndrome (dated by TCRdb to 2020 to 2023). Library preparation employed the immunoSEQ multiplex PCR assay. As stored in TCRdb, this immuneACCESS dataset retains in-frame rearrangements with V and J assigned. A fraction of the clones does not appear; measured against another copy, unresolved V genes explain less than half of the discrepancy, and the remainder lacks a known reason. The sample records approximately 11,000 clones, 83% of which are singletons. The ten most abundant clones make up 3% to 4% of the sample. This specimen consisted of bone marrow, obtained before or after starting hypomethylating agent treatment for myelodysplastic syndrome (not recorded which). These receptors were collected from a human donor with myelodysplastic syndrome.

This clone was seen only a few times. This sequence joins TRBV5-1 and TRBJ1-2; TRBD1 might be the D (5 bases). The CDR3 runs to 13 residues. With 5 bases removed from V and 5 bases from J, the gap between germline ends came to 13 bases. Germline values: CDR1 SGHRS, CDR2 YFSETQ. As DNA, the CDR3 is TGCGCCAGCAGACAGGACACAGCGTATGGCTACACCTTC. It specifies CASRQDTAYGYTF.

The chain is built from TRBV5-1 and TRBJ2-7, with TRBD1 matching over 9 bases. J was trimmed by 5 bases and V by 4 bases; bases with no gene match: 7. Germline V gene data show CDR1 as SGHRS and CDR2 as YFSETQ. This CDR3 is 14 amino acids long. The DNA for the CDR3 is TGCGCCAGCAGCGTACCGGGACAGGGAAACGAGCAGTACTTC. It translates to CASSVPGQGNEQYF.

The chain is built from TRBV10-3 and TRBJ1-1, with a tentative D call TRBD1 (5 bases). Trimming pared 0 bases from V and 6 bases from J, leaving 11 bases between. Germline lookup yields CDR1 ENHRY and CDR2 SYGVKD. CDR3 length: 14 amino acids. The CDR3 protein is CAISESFGGAEAFF. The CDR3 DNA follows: TGTGCCATCAGTGAGTCATTCGGGGGTGCTGAAGCTTTCTTT.

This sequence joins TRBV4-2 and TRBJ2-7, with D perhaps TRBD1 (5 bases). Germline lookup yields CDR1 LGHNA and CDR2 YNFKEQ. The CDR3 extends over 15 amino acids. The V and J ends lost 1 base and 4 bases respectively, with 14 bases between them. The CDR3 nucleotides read TGTGCCAGCAGCCAAGTAAGGGGTGCGGAGTACGAGCAGTACTTC. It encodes CASSQVRGAEYEQYF.

Written as DNA, the CDR3 is TGCGCCAGCAGTGACGACAGGGGGAGCACTGAAGCTTTCTTT. This gives the protein CASSDDRGSTEAFF. The J gene is TRBJ1-1, the V gene TRBV10-2, with 9 bases matching TRBD1. The CDR3 runs to 14 residues. The junction had 3 bases not matched to a gene; V was cut back by 3 bases and J by 4 bases. Germline CDR1 and CDR2: WSHSY and SAAADI.

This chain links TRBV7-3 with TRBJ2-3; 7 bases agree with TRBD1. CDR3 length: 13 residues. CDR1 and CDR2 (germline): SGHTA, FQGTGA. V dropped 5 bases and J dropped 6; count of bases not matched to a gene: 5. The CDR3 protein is CASSRQGGDTQYF. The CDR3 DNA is TGTGCCAGCAGCCGACAGGGCGGGGATACGCAGTATTTT.

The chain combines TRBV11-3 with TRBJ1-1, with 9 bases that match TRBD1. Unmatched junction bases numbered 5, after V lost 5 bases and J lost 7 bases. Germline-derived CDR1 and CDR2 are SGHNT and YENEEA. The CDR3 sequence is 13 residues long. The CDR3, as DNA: TGTGCCAGCAGCCCGACAGGGGGGCTTGAAGCTTTCTTT. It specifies CASSPTGGLEAFF.

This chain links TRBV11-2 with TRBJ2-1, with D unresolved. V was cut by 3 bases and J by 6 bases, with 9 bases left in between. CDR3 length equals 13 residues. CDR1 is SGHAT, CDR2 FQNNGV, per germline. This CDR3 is CASSFSFPNEQFF. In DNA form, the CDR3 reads TGTGCCAGCAGCTTCTCCTTTCCCAATGAGCAGTTCTTC.

The CDR3 DNA reads TGTGCCAGCAGCCCCTCTAGCGGGGGGGCAGATACGCAGTATTTT. Amino acids: CASSPSSGGADTQYF. This chain links TRBV6-5 with TRBJ2-3, with 12 bases lining up with TRBD2. CDR1 is MNHEY and CDR2 is SVGAGI in the germline V gene. J was trimmed by 4 bases and V by 6 bases; bases with no gene match: 5. This CDR3 region has 15 residues.